This T cell receptor beta chain was documented in a study of post-analysis software for immune sequencing data (dated by TCRdb to the mid-2010s). Describing the broader study: Recorded disease courses included relapsing-remitting, secondary progressive and progressive-relapsing multiple sclerosis, with some patients lacking subtype annotation. The patient repertoires were compared against around eleven previously published healthy control repertoires obtained from donors aged about 6 to 26 years. A subset of samples was prepared in parallel using single-end sample barcoding, then pooled and co-amplified after Illumina adapter ligation.

TCR beta repertoires were profiled from peripheral blood of over 10 young patients with multiple sclerosis to demonstrate the VDJtools post-analysis software. The patients with multiple sclerosis were children and adolescents between roughly 6 and 17 years of age. The CDR3 measures 15 amino acids from cysteine to phenylalanine. The only DNA kept is the CDR3, 45 bases in frame from the first base. V is cut by 1 base and J by 1 base, and the space between the germline ends is 5 bases. Looking up the germline V gene (reference sequence) yields CDR1 MNHNY and CDR2 SVGAGI. The investigation overall reported the following: Strong co-clustering of samples prepared in the same batch was shown by direct clustering with F measure, prompting a batch-effect correction. Normalized Chao1 diversity was significantly lower in multiple sclerosis patients than controls, suggesting substantial peripheral T-cell clonal expansion. The control group was slightly older than the multiple sclerosis patient group. Four to six TRBV segments, including TRBV5-6, TRBV5-1 and TRBV20-1, were significantly more frequent in patients than controls.

This clonotype showed up just a few times. There is no known antigen for this receptor. Within one base of it there is no much larger clone, and no base qualities were kept. The library was made by PCR. TCRdb shows the sequencer as Illumina HiSeq 2500. Unique molecular identifiers were incorporated into TCR beta cDNA libraries to reduce PCR and sequencing biases. Approximately 500,000 cDNA molecules were obtained per 1 to 10 million input T cells, so each molecule approximated one T cell. The same protocol used for the earlier healthy control dataset was applied to prepare and sequence the patient libraries. Within a given batch, samples were prepared together, multiplexed and sequenced on the same HiSeq lane. As for how the authors treated the data: Raw barcoded reads were processed with MIGEC, discarding single-read molecular identifier groups before consensus assembly and CDR3 extraction. VDJtools was used for post-analysis of the clonotype tables, with diversity normalized by down-sampling every dataset to the smallest sample size. In repertoire overlap clustering, CDR3 amino acid sequences, but not nucleotide sequences, were matched to correct batch-related cross-sample contamination. TCRdb reprocessing: public reads trimmed at Q25 with fastp, clones called with MiXCR, in-frame beta chains kept. A single entry per CDR3 protein holds the most common genes and DNA from its merged rows. The V and J calls shown here were made by TCRdb, not taken from the authors' results. The table for this sample lists 700,000 to 800,000 distinct CDR3 sequences; just under 30% of them were counted only once. The ten largest make up roughly 0.53% of the sample.

This sequence was found in a girl between 10 and 17 years old with multiple sclerosis. The chain couples TRBV6-6 to TRBJ2-6, with no confidently assigned D gene. Input material: blood. The DNA sequence is given as TGTGCCAGCAGTTACTTCGGATCTGGGGCCAACGTCCTGACTTTC. It codes for CASSYFGSGANVLTF.